This TCR beta chain originates from a study of shared clonotypes between healthy human individuals. The method was immunoSEQ multiplex PCR; TCRdb's version includes in-frame clones alone and lacks a portion of them. The table includes some 2,000,000 clones, nearly 97% detected once. V lost 4 bases to trimming and J lost 2 bases, with 12 bases between them. CDR3 size: 14 residues. Per germline, CDR1 SGHNT and CDR2 YYREEE (reference sequence). The clonotype was recovered from a man in his late teens or twenties in good health. The sequencing input was naive CD4+ T cells sorted from blood. This sample's subset: CD45RA+ positively selected. This chain uses TRBV5-4 with TRBJ2-5; D possibly corresponds to TRBD1 (6 bases). The CDR3 nucleotides are TGTGCCAGCAGCCCGGACAGTCAACAAGAGACCCAGTACTTC. Translating it yields CASSPDSQQETQYF.